The clone carrying this T cell receptor beta chain is a singleton in its sample. Its antigen is currently unknown. The data derive from a study of T cell responses to AZD1222 COVID-19 vaccine. Study-wide results and limits: No repertoire was sampled before or during the peak T cell response, only after it. Unmutated regions of variants are reportedly targeted by nearly half of spike-specific TCRs.

The data were produced by immunoSEQ multiplex PCR, yet TCRdb's version contains in-frame clones alone and is incomplete. The table lists under 200,000 clones, about 88% of them singletons. This specimen consisted of peripheral blood, obtained 28 days after the second AZD1222 dose. This clonotype was obtained from an adult who received the AZD1222 COVID-19 vaccine.

CDR3 in DNA: TGTGCCTGGAGAGGTCAAAGCACCGGGGAGCTGTTTTTT. The encoded protein is CAWRGQSTGELFF. The chain couples TRBV30 to TRBJ2-2, with unresolved D. Germline loops: CDR1 GTSNPN, CDR2 SVGIG (reference sequence). The germline V and J ends were trimmed by 3 bases and 4 bases, with 9 bases remaining between them. The CDR3 has 13 residues. Complete variable domain (other parts from reference TRBV30 and TRBJ2-2): SQTIHQWPATLVQPVGSPLSLECTVEGTSNPNLYWYRQAAGRGLQLLFYSVGIGQISSEVPQNLSASRPQDRQFILSSKKLLLSDSGFYLCAWRGQSTGELFFGEGSRLTVL.